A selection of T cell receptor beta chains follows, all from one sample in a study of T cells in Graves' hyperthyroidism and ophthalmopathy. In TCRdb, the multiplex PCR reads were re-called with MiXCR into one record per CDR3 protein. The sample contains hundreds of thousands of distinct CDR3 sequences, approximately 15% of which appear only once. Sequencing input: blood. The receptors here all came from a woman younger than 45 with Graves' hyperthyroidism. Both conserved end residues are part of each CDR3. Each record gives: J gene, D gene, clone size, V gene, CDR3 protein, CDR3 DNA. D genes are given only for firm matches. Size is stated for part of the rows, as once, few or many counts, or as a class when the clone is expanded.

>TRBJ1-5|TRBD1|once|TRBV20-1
CSARAPRTGTFQPQHF
TGCAGTGCTAGAGCACCGAGGACAGGGACTTTTCAGCCCCAGCATTTT
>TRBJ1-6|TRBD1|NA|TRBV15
CATSLDRGNSPLHF
TGTGCCACCAGCCTCGACAGGGGGAATTCACCCCTCCACTTT
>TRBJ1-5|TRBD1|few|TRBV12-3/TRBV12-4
CASSLDRGRPQHF
TGTGCCAGCTCCTTGGACAGGGGCAGGCCCCAGCATTTT
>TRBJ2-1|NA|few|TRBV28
CASSFDHEQFF
TGTGCCAGCAGTTTTGACCATGAGCAGTTCTTC
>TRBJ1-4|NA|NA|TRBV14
CASSLITGAYEKLFF
TGTGCCAGCAGCCTAATAACCGGGGCGTATGAAAAACTGTTTTTT
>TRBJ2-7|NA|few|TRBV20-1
CSATTLAGEQYF
TGCAGTGCTACGACCCTTGCGGGAGAGCAGTACTTC
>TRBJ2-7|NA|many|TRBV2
CASSDWDKSYEQYF
TGTGCCAGCAGTGATTGGGACAAATCCTACGAGCAGTACTTC
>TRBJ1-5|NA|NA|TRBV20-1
CSARDLTAADQPQHF
TGCAGTGCTAGAGATCTAACGGCAGCAGATCAGCCCCAGCATTTT
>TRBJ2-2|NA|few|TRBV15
CATSSKYTGELFF
TGTGCCACCAGCAGCAAATACACCGGGGAGCTGTTTTTT
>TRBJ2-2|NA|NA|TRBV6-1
CASSELNTGKLFF
TGTGCCAGCAGTGAGCTAAACACCGGGAAGCTGTTTTTT
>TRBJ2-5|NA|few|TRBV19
CASSIRPGETQYF
TGTGCCAGTAGTATACGACCGGGAGAGACCCAGTACTTC
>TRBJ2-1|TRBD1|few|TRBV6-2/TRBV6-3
CASSFRGNNEQFF
TGTGCCAGCAGTTTCAGGGGGAACAATGAGCAGTTCTTC
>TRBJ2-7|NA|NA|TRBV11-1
CASSLAGRVHEQYF
TGTGCCAGCAGCTTAGCGGGAAGGGTCCACGAGCAGTACTTC
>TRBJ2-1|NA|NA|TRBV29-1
CSVDPGFFGSEQFF
TGCAGCGTTGACCCCGGTTTCTTCGGCAGTGAGCAGTTCTTC
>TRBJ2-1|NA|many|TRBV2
CASSKRTDNEQFF
TGTGCCAGCAGTAAACGGACAGACAATGAGCAGTTCTTC
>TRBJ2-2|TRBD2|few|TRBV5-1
CASGPLADMNTGELFF
TGCGCCAGCGGTCCCCTAGCGGACATGAACACCGGGGAGCTGTTTTTT
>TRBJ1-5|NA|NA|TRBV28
CASSKTGFDQPQHF
TGTGCCAGCAGCAAGACGGGATTTGATCAGCCCCAGCATTTT
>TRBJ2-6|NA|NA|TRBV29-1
CSVEGKGANVLTF
TGCAGCGTTGAGGGGAAAGGGGCCAACGTCCTGACTTTC
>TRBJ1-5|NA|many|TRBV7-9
CASSPTGDGNQPQHF
TGTGCCAGCAGCCCAACAGGCGATGGCAATCAGCCCCAGCATTTT
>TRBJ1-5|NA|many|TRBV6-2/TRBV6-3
CASSRQVDQPQHF
TGTGCCAGCAGTAGACAGGTCGACCAGCCCCAGCATTTT
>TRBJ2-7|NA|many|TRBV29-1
CSVSYTQTYEQYF
TGCAGCGTCTCGTACACACAAACCTACGAGCAGTACTTC
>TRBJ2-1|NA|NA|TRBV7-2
CASSLWSYNEQFF
TGTGCCAGCAGCTTATGGTCCTACAATGAGCAGTTCTTC
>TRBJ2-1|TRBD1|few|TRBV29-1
CSVAGGLFNEQFF
TGCAGCGTTGCAGGGGGCCTTTTCAATGAGCAGTTCTTC
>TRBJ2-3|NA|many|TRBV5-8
CASSRDVEDTQYF
TGTGCCAGCAGTCGGGACGTTGAAGATACGCAGTATTTT
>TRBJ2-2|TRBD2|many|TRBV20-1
CSARPASGRELNTGELFF
TGCAGTGCTAGACCGGCTAGCGGGAGGGAACTAAACACCGGGGAGCTGTTTTTT
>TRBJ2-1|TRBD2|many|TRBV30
CAWSPSGAPKQFF
TGTGCCTGGAGTCCTAGCGGGGCACCAAAGCAGTTCTTC
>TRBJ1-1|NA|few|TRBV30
CACGQANTEAFF
TGTGCCTGCGGGCAGGCTAACACTGAAGCTTTCTTT
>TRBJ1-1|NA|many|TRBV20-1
CSARKTGNTEAFF
TGCAGTGCTAGAAAAACAGGGAACACTGAAGCTTTCTTT
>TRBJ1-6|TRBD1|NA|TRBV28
CASKQGGNNSPLHF
TGTGCCAGCAAACAGGGGGGGAATAATTCACCCCTCCACTTT
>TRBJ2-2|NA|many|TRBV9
CASSVGGANTGELFF
TGTGCCAGCAGCGTAGGAGGCGCGAACACCGGGGAGCTGTTTTTT
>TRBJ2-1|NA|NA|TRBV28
CASSLIAPNEQFF
TGTGCCAGCAGTTTAATAGCGCCGAATGAGCAGTTCTTC
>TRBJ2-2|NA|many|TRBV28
CASSQGGTPYQVLRRTGELFF
TGTGCCAGCAGTCAGGGTGGGACGCCCTATCAGGTCCTGCGAAGAACCGGGGAGCTGTTTTTT
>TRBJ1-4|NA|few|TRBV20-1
CSALGEKLFF
TGCAGTGCCCTGGGTGAAAAACTGTTTTTT